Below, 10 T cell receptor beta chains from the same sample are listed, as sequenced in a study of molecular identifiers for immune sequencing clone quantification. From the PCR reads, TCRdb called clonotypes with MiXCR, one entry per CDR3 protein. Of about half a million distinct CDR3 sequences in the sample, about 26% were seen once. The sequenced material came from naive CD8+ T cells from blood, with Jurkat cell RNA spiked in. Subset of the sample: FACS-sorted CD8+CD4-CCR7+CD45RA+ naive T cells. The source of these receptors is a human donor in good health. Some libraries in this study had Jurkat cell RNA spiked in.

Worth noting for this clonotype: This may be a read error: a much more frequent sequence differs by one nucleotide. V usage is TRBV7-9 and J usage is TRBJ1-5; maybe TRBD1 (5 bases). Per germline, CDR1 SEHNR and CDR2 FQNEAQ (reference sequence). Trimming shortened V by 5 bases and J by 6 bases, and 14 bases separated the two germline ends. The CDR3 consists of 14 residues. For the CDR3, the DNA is TGTGCCAGCAGCCTGACAGAGGGGACTCAGCCCCAGCATTTT. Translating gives CASSLTEGTQPQHF. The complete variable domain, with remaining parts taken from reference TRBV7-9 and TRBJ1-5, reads DTGVSQNPRHKITKRGQNVTFRCDPISEHNRLYWYRQTLGQGPEFLTYFQNEAQLEKSRLLSDRFSAERPKGSFSTLEIQRTEQGDSAMYLCASSLTEGTQPQHFGDGTRLSIL.

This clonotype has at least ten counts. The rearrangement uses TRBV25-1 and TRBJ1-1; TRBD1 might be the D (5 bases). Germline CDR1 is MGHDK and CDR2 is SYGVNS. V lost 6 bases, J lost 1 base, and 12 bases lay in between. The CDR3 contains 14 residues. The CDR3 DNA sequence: TGTGCCAGCAGCCCAACAGGCCCGAACACTGAAGCTTTCTTT. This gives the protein CASSPTGPNTEAFF.

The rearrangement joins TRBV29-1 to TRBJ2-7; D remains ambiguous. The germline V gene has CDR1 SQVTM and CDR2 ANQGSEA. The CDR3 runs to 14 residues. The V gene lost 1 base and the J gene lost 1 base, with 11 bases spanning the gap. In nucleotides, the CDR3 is TGCAGCGTTGAAGCTCCCGGGTCTTCCTACGAGCAGTACTTC. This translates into CSVEAPGSSYEQYF.

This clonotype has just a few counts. CDR3 sequence (DNA): TGCGCCAGCAGCCAATACAGTGGTAGTAATAGTAGGGAGCAGTACTTC. Translated: CASSQYSGSNSREQYF. The chain carries TRBV4-1 and TRBJ2-7; D not certain. There are 16 residues in the CDR3. CDR1 is MGHRA, CDR2 YSYEKL, per germline. V lost 2 bases, J lost 7 bases, and 21 bases lay in between.

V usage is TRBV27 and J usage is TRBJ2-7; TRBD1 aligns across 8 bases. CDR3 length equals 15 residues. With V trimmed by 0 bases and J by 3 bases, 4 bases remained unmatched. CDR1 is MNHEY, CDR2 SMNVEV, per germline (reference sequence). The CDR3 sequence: CASSLSDRGGYEQYF. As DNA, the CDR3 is TGTGCCAGCAGTTTATCAGACAGGGGAGGCTACGAGCAGTACTTC.

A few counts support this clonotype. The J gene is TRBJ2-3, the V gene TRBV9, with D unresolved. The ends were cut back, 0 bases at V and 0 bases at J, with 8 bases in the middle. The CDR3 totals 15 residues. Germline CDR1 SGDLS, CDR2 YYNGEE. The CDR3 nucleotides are TGTGCCAGCAGCGTAGAGCCCCAAAGCACAGATACGCAGTATTTT. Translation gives CASSVEPQSTDTQYF.

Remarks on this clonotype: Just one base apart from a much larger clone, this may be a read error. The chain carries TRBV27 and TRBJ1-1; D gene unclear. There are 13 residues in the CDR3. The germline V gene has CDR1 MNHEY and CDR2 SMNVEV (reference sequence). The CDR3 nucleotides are TGTGCCAGCTCCTACCAGGCGAACGCTGAAGCTTTCTTT. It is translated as CASSYQANAEAFF.

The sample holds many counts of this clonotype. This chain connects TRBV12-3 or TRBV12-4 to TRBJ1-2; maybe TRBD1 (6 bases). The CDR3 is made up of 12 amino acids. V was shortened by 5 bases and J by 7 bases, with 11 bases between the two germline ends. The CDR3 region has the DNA TGTGCCAGCAGTGGGAACAGGGCTGGCTACACCTTC. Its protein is CASSGNRAGYTF.

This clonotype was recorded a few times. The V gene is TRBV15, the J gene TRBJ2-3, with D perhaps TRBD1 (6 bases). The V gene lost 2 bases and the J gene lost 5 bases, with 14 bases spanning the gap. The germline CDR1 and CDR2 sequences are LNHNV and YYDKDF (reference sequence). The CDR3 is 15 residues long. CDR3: CATSRRQAKGDTQYF. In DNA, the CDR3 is TGTGCCACCAGCAGAAGACAGGCCAAAGGAGATACGCAGTATTTT.

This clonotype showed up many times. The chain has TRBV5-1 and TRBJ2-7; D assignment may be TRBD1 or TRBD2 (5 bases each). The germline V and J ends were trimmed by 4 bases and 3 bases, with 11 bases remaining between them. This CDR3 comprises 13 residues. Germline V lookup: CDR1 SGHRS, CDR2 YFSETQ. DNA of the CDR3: TGCGCCAGCAGCCGGGACGCTGACTACGAGCAGTACTTC. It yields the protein CASSRDADYEQYF.